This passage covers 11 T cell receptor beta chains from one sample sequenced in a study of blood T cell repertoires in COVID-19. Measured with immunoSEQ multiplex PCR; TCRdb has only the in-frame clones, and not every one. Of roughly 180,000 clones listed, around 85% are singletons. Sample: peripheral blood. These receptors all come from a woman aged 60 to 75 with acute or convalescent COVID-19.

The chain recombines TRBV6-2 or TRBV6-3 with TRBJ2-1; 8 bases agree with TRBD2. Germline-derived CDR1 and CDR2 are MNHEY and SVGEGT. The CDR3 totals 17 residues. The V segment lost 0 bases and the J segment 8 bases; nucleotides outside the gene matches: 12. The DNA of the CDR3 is TGTGCCAGCAGTTACTCGATCAAGCCGGGAGGGCTGTATGAGCAGTTCTTC. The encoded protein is CASSYSIKPGGLYEQFF.

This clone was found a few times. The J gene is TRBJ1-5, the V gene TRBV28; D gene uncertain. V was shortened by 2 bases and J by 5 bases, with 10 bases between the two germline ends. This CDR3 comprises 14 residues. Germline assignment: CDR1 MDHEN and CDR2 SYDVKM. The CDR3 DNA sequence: TGTGCCAGCAGTTTAGGTATCGGTTATCAGCCCCAGCATTTT. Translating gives CASSLGIGYQPQHF.

In DNA form, the CDR3 reads TGTGCCAGCTCACCGGTCGCCCAGACTAACACTGAAGCTTTCTTT. This gives the protein CASSPVAQTNTEAFF. The gene calls are TRBV18 and TRBJ1-1; unclear D gene. The ends were cut back, 3 bases at V and 2 bases at J, with 13 bases in the middle. The CDR3 consists of 15 residues. Germline lookup yields CDR1 KGHSH and CDR2 LQKENI.

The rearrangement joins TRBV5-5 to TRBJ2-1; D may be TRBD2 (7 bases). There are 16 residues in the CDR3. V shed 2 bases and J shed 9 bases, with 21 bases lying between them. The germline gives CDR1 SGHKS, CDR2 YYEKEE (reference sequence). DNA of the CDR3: TGTGCCAGCAGCTTTGGCGGGGGCTGGGCTAGCGGTGAGCAGTTCTTC. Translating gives CASSFGGGWASGEQFF.

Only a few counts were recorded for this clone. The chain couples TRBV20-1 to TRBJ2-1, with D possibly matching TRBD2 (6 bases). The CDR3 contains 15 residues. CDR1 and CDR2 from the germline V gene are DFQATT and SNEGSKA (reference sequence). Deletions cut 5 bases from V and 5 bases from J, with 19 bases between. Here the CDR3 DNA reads TGCAGTGCTGGTGCCCTAGTTGGGAGGAACAATGAGCAGTTCTTC. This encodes CSAGALVGRNNEQFF.

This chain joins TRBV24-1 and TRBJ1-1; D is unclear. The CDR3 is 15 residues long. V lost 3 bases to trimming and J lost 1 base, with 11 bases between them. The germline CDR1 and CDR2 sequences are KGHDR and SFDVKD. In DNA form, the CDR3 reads TGTGCCACCAGTGATAGAAAGACGGGGAACACTGAAGCTTTCTTT. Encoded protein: CATSDRKTGNTEAFF.

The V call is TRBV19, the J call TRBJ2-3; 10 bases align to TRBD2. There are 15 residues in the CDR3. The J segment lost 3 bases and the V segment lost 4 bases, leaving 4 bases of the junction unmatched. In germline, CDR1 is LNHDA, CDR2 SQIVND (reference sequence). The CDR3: CASSTIAGGTDTQYF. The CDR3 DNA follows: TGTGCCAGTAGTACCATAGCGGGAGGAACAGATACGCAGTATTTT.

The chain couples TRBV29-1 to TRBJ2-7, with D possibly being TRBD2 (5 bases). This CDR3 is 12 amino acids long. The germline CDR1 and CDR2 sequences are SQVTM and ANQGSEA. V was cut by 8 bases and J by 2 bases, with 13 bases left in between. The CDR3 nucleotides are TGCAGCACCACGGACGGGACCTACGAGCAGTACTTC. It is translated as CSTTDGTYEQYF.

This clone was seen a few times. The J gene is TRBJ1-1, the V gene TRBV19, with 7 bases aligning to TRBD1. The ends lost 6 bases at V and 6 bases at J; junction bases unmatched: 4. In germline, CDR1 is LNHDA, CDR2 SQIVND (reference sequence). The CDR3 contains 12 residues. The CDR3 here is CASRGQGAEAFF. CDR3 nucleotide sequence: TGTGCCAGTAGAGGTCAGGGGGCTGAAGCTTTCTTT.

The CDR3 here is CAGGQGGGEQYF. In nucleotides, the CDR3 is TGTGCCGGGGGACAGGGAGGGGGCGAGCAGTACTTC. The gene calls are TRBV2 and TRBJ2-7; the match to TRBD1 covers 9 bases. Germline lookup yields CDR1 SNHLY and CDR2 FYNNEI. This CDR3 comprises 12 residues. After removal of 11 bases from V and 6 bases from J, the junction contained 8 bases not matched to a gene.

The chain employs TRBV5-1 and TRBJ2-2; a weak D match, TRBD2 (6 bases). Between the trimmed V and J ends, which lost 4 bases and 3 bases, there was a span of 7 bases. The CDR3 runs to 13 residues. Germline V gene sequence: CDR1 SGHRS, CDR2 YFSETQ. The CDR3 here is CASSGGDTGELFF. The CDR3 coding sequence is TGCGCCAGCAGCGGCGGGGACACCGGGGAGCTGTTTTTT.